Listed below are T cell receptor beta chains from one sample, sequenced in a study of T cells in Graves' hyperthyroidism and ophthalmopathy. TCRdb recomputed calls from the multiplex PCR reads with MiXCR, one row per CDR3 protein. Among 560,000 or so distinct CDR3 sequences, roughly 21% were seen once, and the ten largest hold approximately 48%. Material: blood. Every receptor here comes from a middle-aged man with Graves' ophthalmopathy. The conserved cysteine and the conserved F or W are not part of the CDR3 here. The order of the fields is CDR3 protein, V gene, D gene, J gene. The D gene is left open where the match is weak.

ASSLRGAYNEQF,TRBV27,TRBD2,TRBJ2-1
ASSLGRTGGANEKLF,TRBV7-8,TRBD1,TRBJ1-4
ASSPLPPNTEAF,TRBV18,-,TRBJ1-1
ASSLFPGLVLFYNEQF,TRBV7-8,TRBD2,TRBJ2-1
ASSPGPSYEQY,TRBV6-5,-,TRBJ2-7
SVPLAASYNEQF,TRBV29-1,TRBD2,TRBJ2-1
ASSFSGAGNEQF,TRBV5-1,TRBD2,TRBJ2-1
ASSLVELTEAF,TRBV11-2,-,TRBJ1-1
AISGGSPVTDTQY,TRBV10-3,-,TRBJ2-3
ASSTRPQRNTEAF,TRBV5-1,-,TRBJ1-1
ASSAGTDTYEQY,TRBV9,TRBD1,TRBJ2-7
ASSCERAGELF,TRBV5-1,-,TRBJ2-2
ASAGTGGSNTEAF,TRBV19,TRBD1,TRBJ1-1
ASSTGTGNTEAF,TRBV18,TRBD1,TRBJ1-1
ASSSYPDRGSDYGYT,TRBV5-4,TRBD1,TRBJ1-2
ASGGWGREAPSPSYEQY,TRBV11-2,TRBD2,TRBJ2-7
ASSYSGGGDPYEQY,TRBV27,TRBD2,TRBJ2-7
ASSVVLTDTQY,TRBV9,-,TRBJ2-3
ASSGILEGGTVYNEQF,TRBV2,-,TRBJ2-1
ASSLDGGWSQPQH,TRBV5-1,-,TRBJ1-5
SAPQGANDAYEQY,TRBV20-1,TRBD1,TRBJ2-7
ASSLREKAF,TRBV19,-,TRBJ1-1
ASSYQVYGYT,TRBV6-2/TRBV6-3,-,TRBJ1-2
ASSRSTGTGGSNEQF,TRBV11-3,TRBD1,TRBJ2-1
ASSLGTDGTEAF,TRBV27,TRBD1,TRBJ1-1
ASNPTGKGSGANVLT,TRBV12-3/TRBV12-4,TRBD1,TRBJ2-6
SARRTANEQF,TRBV20-1,-,TRBJ2-1
ASSAPGAYNEQF,TRBV9,-,TRBJ2-1
ASSYSASGGYEQY,TRBV6-5,TRBD2,TRBJ2-7
ASREQGGDGYT,TRBV2,-,TRBJ1-2